Listed below are T cell receptor beta chains from one sample, sequenced in a study of blood T cell repertoires in COVID-19. Libraries were prepared by immunoSEQ multiplex PCR; TCRdb keeps only in-frame clonotypes and omits some of them. The table records a few hundred thousand clones, around 90% of them present only once. Sequencing was performed on peripheral blood. Source of these receptors: a man aged 35 to 55 with acute or convalescent COVID-19. Each CDR3 is given with its conserved first and last residue.

cdr3_aa	v_call	j_call
CASSPDNMYGYTF	TRBV18	TRBJ1-2
CASSFSTVSGANVLTF	TRBV11-3	TRBJ2-6
CASSLAPSGGFYEQYF	TRBV3-1/TRBV3-2	TRBJ2-7
CASARNRNTEAFF	TRBV12-5	TRBJ1-1
CASSSSGVSQPQHF	TRBV18	TRBJ1-5
CASSRDRGQPQHF	TRBV12-3/TRBV12-4	TRBJ1-5
CASSSDVSSGNTIYF	TRBV5-1	TRBJ1-3
CASRGTGANTEAFF	TRBV28	TRBJ1-1
CASSLVWGEGNSPLHF	TRBV7-8	TRBJ1-6
CASSTGASYEQYF	TRBV13	TRBJ2-7
CASSPIPGQNYGYTF	TRBV27	TRBJ1-2
CASTPPLAKNIQYF	TRBV19	TRBJ2-4
CASSGGIAYEQYF	TRBV7-9	TRBJ2-7
CASSYAYDSPETKLFF	TRBV6-2/TRBV6-3	TRBJ1-4
CASSLVPGRENTEAFF	TRBV12-1	TRBJ1-1
CASSPPGLNTEAFF	TRBV5-6	TRBJ1-1
CASSLVGSWGGRDTEAFF	TRBV27	TRBJ1-1
CASSPRQGTDEKLFF	TRBV28	TRBJ1-4
CASRWTSRSQETQYF	TRBV5-1	TRBJ2-5
CASSLQGRNTEAFF	TRBV28	TRBJ1-1
CAISELAGAINEQFF	TRBV10-3	TRBJ2-1
CASIAGGPTDTQYF	TRBV27	TRBJ2-3
CASSLGWLGGGQPQHF	TRBV7-2	TRBJ1-5